This T cell receptor (beta chain) was obtained from a study of CD8+ T cells in alopecia areata. Findings and caveats of the study: Among the 100 top clones, expanded CD8+ clones, like scalp clonality, were significantly decreased by tofacitinib.

CDR3 size: 14 residues. Per germline, CDR1 ENHRY and CDR2 SYGVKD. Trimming removed 10 bases from V and 2 bases from J; junction bases left unmatched: 8. TCR sequencing used cDNA made by reverse transcription of extracted RNA. The table came from immunoSEQ multiplex PCR; TCRdb's copy has only in-frame clones and leaves some out. The sample contains about 6,900 clones, around 70% of which appear only once. Indicated treatment: oral pan-JAK inhibitor, 5-10 mg twice daily. Specimens obtained from alopecia areata patients comprised lesional scalp punch biopsies and peripheral blood. A few counts support this clone. Its antigen remains unknown.

The clonotype comes from a human donor with alopecia areata. Sequenced here: skin, sampled at week 4, from a patient treated with tofacitinib. V usage is TRBV10-3 and J usage is TRBJ2-3; 8 positions agree with TRBD1. The CDR3 here is CASKGQGTTDTQYF. The CDR3 DNA reads as TGTGCCAGCAAAGGACAGGGCACCACAGATACGCAGTATTTT.